The text below deals with one T cell receptor beta chain. The target antigen is unknown. PCR was performed using 60 Vbeta and 13 Jbeta primers. Generated by immunoSEQ multiplex PCR, the TCRdb table keeps only in-frame clones and is missing some. The sample lists about 120,000 clones; over 65% were seen once. CDR3 size: 18 residues. CDR1 SNHLY and CDR2 FYNNEI come from the germline V gene. The V segment lost 3 bases and the J segment 0 bases; nucleotides outside the gene matches: 10. The source of the sample is a study of cytomegalovirus exposure and HLA in healthy donors. Whole-study findings and limits: In a later analysis, V- and J-gene trimming of beta chains associated with a DCLRE1C missense variant, replicated independently. Presence/absence results assume similar sequencing depth per donor, which may not hold. Many donors shared some public TCRs, even though most TCR sequences were rare. In most subjects, TCR beta sequences reportedly gave accurate predictions of HLA-A and HLA-B alleles.

V gene TRBV2 combines with J gene TRBJ1-3; 8 bases align to TRBD1. The receptor's source is a woman aged 18-35 years in good health and CMV-seronegative. Sample: PBMCs. The CDR3 loop is CASSEATGDSLSGNTIYF. The CDR3 bases are TGTGCCAGCAGTGAGGCGACAGGGGACAGTCTCTCTGGAAACACCATATATTTT.